This T cell receptor (beta chain) was sequenced in a study of blood T cell repertoires in COVID-19. Study-level background: Researchers got acute and convalescent COVID-19 samples from the United States, Italy and Spain.

V lost 2 bases and J lost 8, with 18 bases in between. Germline V lookup: CDR1 MNHEY, CDR2 SMNVEV (reference sequence). This CDR3 is built from 15 residues. TCRdb keeps only in-frame clones here, not all; method: immunoSEQ multiplex PCR. The table has 200,000 to 300,000 clones, around 90% seen once. This sequence was found in a woman in her thirties or forties with acute or convalescent COVID-19. The sample consisted of peripheral blood. The chain joins TRBV27 to TRBJ1-1, with D maybe TRBD1 (6 bases). The CDR3 nucleotides read TGTGCCAGCAGTTTAAGTCTTGACAGGCCCTTGGAAGCTTTCTTT. Protein product: CASSLSLDRPLEAFF.